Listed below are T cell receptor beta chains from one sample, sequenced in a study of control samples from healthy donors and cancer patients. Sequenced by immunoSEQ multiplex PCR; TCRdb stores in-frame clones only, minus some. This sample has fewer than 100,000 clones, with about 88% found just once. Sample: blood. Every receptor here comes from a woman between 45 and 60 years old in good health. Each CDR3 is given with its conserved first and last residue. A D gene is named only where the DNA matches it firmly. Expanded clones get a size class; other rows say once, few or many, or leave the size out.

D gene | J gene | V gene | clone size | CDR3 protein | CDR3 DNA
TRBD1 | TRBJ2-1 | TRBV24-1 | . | CATSDPGTGVSNEQFF | TGTGCCACCAGTGACCCGGGGACAGGGGTATCAAATGAGCAGTTCTTC
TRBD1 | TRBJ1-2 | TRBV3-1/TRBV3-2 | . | CASSQEGTANYGYTF | TGTGCCAGCAGCCAAGAGGGGACAGCTAACTATGGCTACACCTTC
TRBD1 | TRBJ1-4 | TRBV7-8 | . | CASSIRDRVGEKLFF | TGTGCCAGCAGCATCCGGGACAGGGTGGGAGAAAAACTGTTTTTT
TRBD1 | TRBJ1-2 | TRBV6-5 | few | CASSPKTGQIYGYTF | TGTGCCAGCAGTCCGAAAACGGGACAGATATATGGCTACACCTTC
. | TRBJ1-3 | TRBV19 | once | CASTDTGNTIYF | TGTGCCAGCACAGACACTGGAAACACCATATATTTT
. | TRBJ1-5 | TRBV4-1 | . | CASSREWGRGQPQHF | TGCGCCAGCAGCCGAGAGTGGGGTCGGGGTCAGCCCCAGCATTTT
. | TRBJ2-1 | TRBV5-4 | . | CASSLAGNPYNEQFF | TGTGCCAGCAGCTTGGCTGGGAACCCCTACAATGAGCAGTTCTTC
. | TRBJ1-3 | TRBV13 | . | CASSSGGGNTIYF | TGTGCCAGCAGCTCCGGGGGCGGAAACACCATATATTTT
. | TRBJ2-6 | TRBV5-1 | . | CASSQGHASSGANVLTF | TGCGCCAGCAGCCAAGGTCACGCCAGCTCTGGGGCCAACGTCCTGACTTTC
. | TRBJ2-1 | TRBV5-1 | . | CASSSPSRGAGEQFF | TGCGCCAGCAGCTCGCCCAGTAGAGGGGCAGGTGAGCAGTTCTTC
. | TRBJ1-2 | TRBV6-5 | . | CASWGSWTGYTF | TGTGCCAGCTGGGGCAGTTGGACAGGCTACACCTTC
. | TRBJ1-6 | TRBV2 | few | CASSNRVAGPSPLHF | TGTGCCAGCAGTAACAGGGTAGCGGGGCCTTCACCCCTCCACTTT
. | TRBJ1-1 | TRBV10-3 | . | CAISESLITEAFF | TGTGCCATCAGTGAGTCGTTGATCACTGAAGCTTTCTTT
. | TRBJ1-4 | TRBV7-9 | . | CASSLDYGATNEKLFF | TGTGCCAGCAGCTTGGACTACGGGGCAACTAATGAAAAACTGTTTTTT
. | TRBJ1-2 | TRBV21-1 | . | CASSKREGRGYTF | TGTGCCAGCAGCAAAAGGGAGGGAAGGGGCTACACCTTC
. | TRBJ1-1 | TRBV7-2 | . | CASSLETGATEAFF | TGTGCCAGCAGCTTAGAGACGGGAGCCACTGAAGCTTTCTTT
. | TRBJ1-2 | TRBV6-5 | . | CASSSEVFLTDGYTF | TGTGCCAGCAGTTCTGAGGTCTTTCTGACGGATGGCTACACCTTC
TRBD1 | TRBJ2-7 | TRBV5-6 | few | CASSRTGPYEQYF | TGTGCCAGCAGTAGGACAGGACCCTACGAGCAGTACTTC
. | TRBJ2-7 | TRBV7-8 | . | CASSSALFISSGTYSYEQYF | TGTGCCAGCAGCTCAGCCCTTTTTATATCTTCCGGGACTTATTCCTACGAGCAGTACTTC
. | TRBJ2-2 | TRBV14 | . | CASSQIGWAGELFF | TGTGCCAGCAGCCAAATCGGTTGGGCCGGGGAGCTGTTTTTT
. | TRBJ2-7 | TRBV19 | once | CASSIGRGDEQYF | TGTGCCAGTAGTATTGGGAGGGGGGACGAGCAGTACTTC
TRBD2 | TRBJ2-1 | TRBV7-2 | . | CASSLDTSGVFEQFF | TGTGCCAGCAGCTTAGATACTAGCGGGGTTTTTGAGCAGTTCTTC
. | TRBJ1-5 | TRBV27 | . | CASSLRGGPQHF | TGTGCCAGCAGTCTTCGGGGGGGTCCCCAGCATTTT
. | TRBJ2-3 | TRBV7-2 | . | CASGGYGRNTQYF | TGTGCCAGTGGGGGGTACGGACGGAATACGCAGTATTTT
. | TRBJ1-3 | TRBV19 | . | CASSTGQLGGNTIYF | TGTGCCAGTAGTACCGGACAGCTGGGAGGAAACACCATATATTTT
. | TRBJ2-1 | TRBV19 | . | CASSISSHNEQFF | TGTGCCAGTAGTATTTCTTCCCACAATGAGCAGTTCTTC
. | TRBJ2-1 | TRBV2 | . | CASRFISSYNEQFF | TGTGCCAGCAGATTTATTAGCTCCTACAATGAGCAGTTCTTC
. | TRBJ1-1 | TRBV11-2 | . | CASSLYTEAFF | TGTGCCAGCAGCTTATATACTGAAGCTTTCTTT